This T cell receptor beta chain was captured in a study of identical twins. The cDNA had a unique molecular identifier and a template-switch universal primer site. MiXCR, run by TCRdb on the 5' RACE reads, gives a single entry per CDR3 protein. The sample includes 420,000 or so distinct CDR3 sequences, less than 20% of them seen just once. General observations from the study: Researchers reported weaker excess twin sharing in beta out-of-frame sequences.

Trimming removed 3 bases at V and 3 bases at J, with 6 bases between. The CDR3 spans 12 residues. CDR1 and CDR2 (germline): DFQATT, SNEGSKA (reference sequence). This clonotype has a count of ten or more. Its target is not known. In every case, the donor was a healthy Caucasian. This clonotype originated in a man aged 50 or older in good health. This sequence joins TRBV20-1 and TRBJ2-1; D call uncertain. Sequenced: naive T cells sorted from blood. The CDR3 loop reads CSARTVYNEQFF. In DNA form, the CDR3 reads TGCAGTGCTAGGACGGTCTACAATGAGCAGTTCTTC.